Each of the 17 T cell receptor beta chains below was sequenced from the same sample in a study of T cell responses to AZD1222 COVID-19 vaccine. Generated by immunoSEQ multiplex PCR, the TCRdb table keeps only in-frame clones and is missing some. The sample includes just under 85,000 clones, 85% to 90% of them seen just once. The sequencing here drew on peripheral blood, taken on day 0 of AZD1222 vaccination. These receptors originate from an adult in good health.

This clone was detected only a few times. The chain joins TRBV4-3 to TRBJ1-3; D is possibly TRBD1 (5 bases). The CDR3 is 16 residues long. V lost 0 bases, J lost 0 bases, and 9 bases lay in between. The germline V gene has CDR1 LGHNA and CDR2 YSLEER. CDR3 sequence reads: CASSQDTGYSGNTIYF. CDR3 DNA sequence: TGCGCCAGCAGCCAAGATACAGGCTACTCTGGAAACACCATATATTTT.

This chain links TRBV19 with TRBJ1-1; 7 nucleotides agree with TRBD1. Trimming removed 2 bases from V and 4 bases from J; junction bases left unmatched: 10. This CDR3 is 16 amino acids long. The germline V gene encodes CDR1 LNHDA and CDR2 SQIVND (reference sequence). As DNA, the CDR3 is TGTGCCAGTAGTATAAAGGGGGCGCAGGTCGGCACTGAAGCTTTCTTT. Translated, it gives CASSIKGAQVGTEAFF.

This clone was seen a few times. The chain links TRBV5-1 to TRBJ1-4, with D perhaps TRBD1 (5 bases). V gave up 0 bases and J gave up 7 bases, with 19 bases separating them. CDR3 length equals 17 residues. Germline V lookup: CDR1 SGHRS, CDR2 YFSETQ. The CDR3 loop is CASSLEVQGQTGEKLFF. CDR3 sequence (DNA): TGCGCCAGCAGCTTGGAGGTCCAGGGTCAGACGGGTGAAAAACTGTTTTTT.

The chain joins TRBV10-3 to TRBJ2-2; possibly TRBD1 or TRBD2 for D (6 bases each). The CDR3 contains 12 residues. Germline CDR1 reads ENHRY; CDR2 reads SYGVKD. Trimming left V 11 bases short and J 5 bases short, with 12 bases between. Here the CDR3 reads CALRGVTGELFF. The CDR3 DNA follows: TGTGCCCTAAGGGGGGTAACCGGGGAGCTGTTTTTT.

The rearrangement links TRBV25-1 to TRBJ1-3; D uncertain. Trimming took off 7 bases at V and 0 bases at J, with 7 bases between the two ends. Germline V gene lookup returns CDR1 MGHDK and CDR2 SYGVNS. The CDR3 length is 13 residues. The CDR3 DNA is TGTGCCAGCAAGGGTTTCTCTGGAAACACCATATATTTT. Encoded protein: CASKGFSGNTIYF.

This chain uses TRBV5-1 with TRBJ1-1, with D uncertain. The CDR3 has 14 residues. CDR1 is SGHRS and CDR2 is YFSETQ in the germline V gene. V was pared by 4 bases and J by 1 base, with 11 bases between. Here the CDR3 reads CASSPRPENTEAFF. The CDR3 region has the DNA TGCGCCAGCAGCCCACGTCCAGAGAACACTGAAGCTTTCTTT.

This chain links TRBV27 with TRBJ2-2, with 8 nucleotides matching TRBD1. Trimming took 5 bases from V and 4 from J; bases not matched to a gene: 12. Germline loops: CDR1 MNHEY, CDR2 SMNVEV (reference sequence). The CDR3 is made up of 17 amino acids. CDR3 protein: CASSVATGETTTGELFF. As DNA, the CDR3 is TGTGCCAGCAGTGTCGCGACAGGGGAGACGACCACCGGGGAGCTGTTTTTT.

This rearrangement joins TRBV27 to TRBJ2-5; D is unresolved. Germline CDR1 and CDR2: MNHEY and SMNVEV (reference sequence). This CDR3 has 15 residues. V shed 1 base and J shed 3 bases, with 12 bases lying between them. The CDR3 nucleotides read TGTGCCAGCAGTTTATACGGTGGGTTAGAAGAGACCCAGTACTTC. Its protein is CASSLYGGLEETQYF.

This chain uses TRBV28 with TRBJ1-1; 9 nucleotides match TRBD1. Germline loops: CDR1 MDHEN, CDR2 SYDVKM. CDR3 length: 15 residues. V lost 6 bases to trimming and J lost 5 bases; unmatched junction nucleotides: 10. The CDR3 loop is CASRLFGTGKTEAFF. Here the CDR3 DNA reads TGTGCCAGCAGACTATTCGGGACAGGGAAGACTGAAGCTTTCTTT.

The rearrangement joins TRBV19 to TRBJ2-7; TRBD1 matches 9 bases. Germline V gene data show CDR1 as LNHDA and CDR2 as SQIVND (reference sequence). This CDR3 is 15 amino acids long. The J segment lost 4 bases and the V segment lost 7 bases, leaving 11 bases of the junction unmatched. CDR3 region: CASTSQGAGSYEQYF. CDR3 coding DNA: TGTGCCAGTACCTCACAGGGGGCAGGTTCTTACGAGCAGTACTTC.

This chain uses TRBV6-5 with TRBJ1-2; the D gene is possibly TRBD1 (5 bases). The germline V gene encodes CDR1 MNHEY and CDR2 SVGAGI. The CDR3 extends over 12 amino acids. The ends were cut back, 3 bases at V and 14 bases at J, with 16 bases in the middle. CDR3 sequence: CASSYRSGICTF. CDR3 bases: TGTGCCAGCAGTTATAGATCAGGGATCTGTACCTTC.

The chain employs TRBV7-8 and TRBJ1-4, with D perhaps TRBD1 (6 bases). This CDR3 has 17 amino acids. V shed 4 bases and J shed 3 bases, with 18 bases lying between them. The germline gives CDR1 SGHVS, CDR2 FQNEAQ. In nucleotides, the CDR3 is TGTGCCAGCAGCTCCTTAAGAGGGGGGTCTTCTAATGAAAAACTGTTTTTT. Translated: CASSSLRGGSSNEKLFF.

The CDR3 nucleotides read TGTGCCAGCAGCTTAGAAACAGGGGGCCCTTCCTCTGGGGCCAACGTCCTGACTTTC. Its protein product is CASSLETGGPSSGANVLTF. The chain employs TRBV7-6 and TRBJ2-6; 9 positions match TRBD1. Trimming removed 1 base from V and 0 bases from J; junction bases left unmatched: 7. The CDR3 contains 19 residues. Germline CDR1 and CDR2: SGHVS and FNYEAQ.

The rearrangement links TRBV27 to TRBJ1-5, with 9 bases aligning to TRBD1. The germline V gene encodes CDR1 MNHEY and CDR2 SMNVEV (reference sequence). Losses at the gene ends were 5 bases for V and 7 bases for J; bases not matched to a gene: 21. This CDR3 has 19 residues. The DNA for the CDR3 is TGTGCCAGCAGTCCATCCCGGTCTGACGGGACAGGGCTGAGCCAGCCCCAGCATTTT. As protein: CASSPSRSDGTGLSQPQHF.

The rearrangement uses TRBV15 and TRBJ1-2; D is unclear. The germline gives CDR1 LNHNV, CDR2 YYDKDF (reference sequence). The CDR3 spans 16 residues. The V and J ends lost 0 bases and 0 bases respectively, with 11 bases between them. The DNA for the CDR3 is TGTGCCACCAGCAGAGATAAAAAAACCCCTAACTATGGCTACACCTTC. This sequence encodes CATSRDKKTPNYGYTF.

The chain joins TRBV21-1 to TRBJ2-3. TRBV21-1 is designated a pseudogene. There are 15 residues in the CDR3. CDR3 loop: CASSKGDRTCDTQYF. CDR3 coding DNA: TGTGCCAGCAGCAAAGGGGACCGGACTTGCGATACGCAGTATTTT.

This chain's CDR3 is CSASSDSNYGYTF. CDR3 bases: TGCAGTGCTAGTTCCGACAGTAACTATGGCTACACCTTC. The V and J genes are TRBV20-1 and TRBJ1-2; tentatively, D is TRBD1 (5 bases). This CDR3 is built from 13 residues. Germline-derived CDR1 and CDR2 are DFQATT and SNEGSKA (reference sequence). V shed 3 bases and J shed 1 base, with 9 bases lying between them.